A selection of T cell receptor beta chains follows, all from one sample in a study of blood T cell repertoires in COVID-19. Libraries were prepared by immunoSEQ multiplex PCR; TCRdb keeps only in-frame clonotypes and omits some of them. The sample lists about 140,000 clones, roughly 79% occurring once. The sequenced sample was PBMCs or T cells enriched from blood (not recorded which). The receptors derive from a woman between 45 and 60 years old who had recovered from COVID-19. Each CDR3 is given with its conserved first and last residue. A D gene is named only where the DNA matches it firmly. Clone size is shown for a subset of rows, as once, few, many or a class of expanded clone.

j_gene	d_gene	abundance	v_gene	CDR3aa	CDR3nt
TRBJ2-1	TRBD2	-	TRBV9	CASSVRAGDSYYNEQFF	TGTGCCAGCAGCGTAAGGGCGGGGGACTCTTACTACAATGAGCAGTTCTTC
TRBJ2-1	TRBD2	-	TRBV27	CASSVRTSGRENEQFF	TGTGCCAGCAGTGTCCGGACTAGCGGGAGGGAAAATGAGCAGTTCTTC
TRBJ1-2	TRBD1	once	TRBV19	CASSKQGNGYTF	TGTGCCAGTAGTAAACAGGGGAATGGCTACACCTTC
TRBJ2-7	-	once	TRBV5-5	CASSIPGGKNEQYF	TGTGCCAGCAGCATCCCAGGTGGTAAGAACGAGCAGTACTTC
TRBJ2-7	-	-	TRBV4-1	CASSQGTGLTYEQYF	TGCGCCAGCAGCCAAGGGACAGGACTAACCTACGAGCAGTACTTC
TRBJ2-5	-	-	TRBV13	CASSIRETQYF	TGTGCCAGCAGCATCCGAGAGACCCAGTACTTC
TRBJ2-1	-	-	TRBV7-3	CASSSRQAGEQFF	TGTGCCAGCAGCTCCCGCCAAGCGGGCGAGCAGTTCTTC
TRBJ2-7	-	-	TRBV7-9	CASSTGDEQYF	TGTGCCAGCAGCACCGGTGACGAGCAGTACTTC
TRBJ2-7	TRBD2	-	TRBV28	CASRLAREGSYEQYF	TGTGCCAGCAGGCTGGCGAGGGAGGGTTCCTACGAGCAGTACTTC
TRBJ2-7	-	-	TRBV28	CASHPGLTSSYEQYF	TGTGCCAGTCATCCGGGACTCACATCCTCCTACGAGCAGTACTTC
TRBJ2-5	TRBD1	-	TRBV5-1	CASSLQGQETQYF	TGCGCCAGCAGCTTACAGGGGCAAGAGACCCAGTACTTC
TRBJ2-5	-	-	TRBV11-1	CASRSDSQETQYF	TGTGCCAGCAGGTCGGACAGCCAAGAGACCCAGTACTTC
TRBJ2-3	TRBD1	medium-sized	TRBV19	CASSRGQGATDTQYF	TGTGCCAGCTCCCGGGGGCAGGGGGCCACAGATACGCAGTATTTT
TRBJ2-2	TRBD2	few	TRBV5-1	CASSGTSFAANTGELFF	TGCGCCAGCAGCGGGACTAGCTTCGCTGCGAACACCGGGGAGCTGTTTTTT
TRBJ2-6	TRBD1	-	TRBV19	CASSIQGESGANVLTF	TGTGCCAGTAGTATCCAGGGGGAAAGTGGGGCCAACGTCCTGACTTTC
TRBJ1-2	-	-	TRBV6-5	CATRGRDPGYTF	TGTGCCACCCGGGGGAGGGACCCTGGCTACACCTTC
TRBJ2-2	TRBD1	-	TRBV28	CASTTDRGGTGELFF	TGTGCCAGCACCACGGACAGGGGGGGAACCGGGGAGCTGTTTTTT
TRBJ2-1	TRBD2	-	TRBV9	CASSVNGRGDNEQFF	TGTGCCAGCAGCGTTAACGGGAGGGGGGACAATGAGCAGTTCTTC
TRBJ1-4	-	-	TRBV2	CASRGHFSATLEEKLFF	TGTGCCAGCAGAGGTCATTTTTCCGCCACCCTGGAGGAAAAACTGTTTTTT
TRBJ2-2	-	few	TRBV4-1	CASSFSTGRAAGELFF	TGCGCCAGCAGCTTCAGTACAGGGCGAGCGGCCGGGGAGCTGTTTTTT
TRBJ2-5	-	-	TRBV28	CASSSFRGRVETQYF	TGTGCCAGCAGTTCCTTCCGAGGGAGAGTAGAGACCCAGTACTTC
TRBJ1-2	-	once	TRBV4-1	CASSQGDIRTNYGYTF	TGCGCCAGCAGCCAAGGAGACATACGGACTAACTATGGCTACACCTTC
TRBJ2-3	-	-	TRBV5-1	CASSLYSTDTQYF	TGCGCCAGCAGCTTGTATTCCACAGATACGCAGTATTTT
TRBJ1-6	-	-	TRBV2	CASSLRASESPLHF	TGTGCCAGCAGCCTCAGGGCTTCAGAGTCACCCCTCCACTTT
TRBJ1-5	-	-	TRBV5-8	CASSTTGWANQPQHF	TGTGCCAGCAGCACAACAGGGTGGGCCAATCAGCCCCAGCATTTT
TRBJ2-7	TRBD2	-	TRBV2	CASNFIRGGSYEQYF	TGTGCCAGCAATTTCATCCGGGGGGGCTCCTACGAGCAGTACTTC
TRBJ1-6	TRBD1	-	TRBV2	CASSVGQARGSPLHF	TGTGCCAGCAGTGTCGGACAGGCACGTGGTTCACCCCTCCACTTT
TRBJ1-3	TRBD1	-	TRBV6-1	CASSARGQGPSGNTIYF	TGTGCCAGCAGTGCACGGGGACAGGGCCCTTCTGGAAACACCATATATTTT
TRBJ1-5	-	-	TRBV6-1	CASSGGTAVGNQPQHF	TGTGCCAGCAGTGGCGGGACGGCGGTGGGCAATCAGCCCCAGCATTTT
TRBJ2-7	TRBD2	-	TRBV5-5	CASSSSGTSSYEQYF	TGTGCCAGCAGCTCCTCCGGGACTAGCTCCTACGAGCAGTACTTC
TRBJ2-7	TRBD2	-	TRBV6-1	CASSEAASGSYEQYF	TGTGCCAGCAGTGAAGCGGCTAGCGGGTCCTACGAGCAGTACTTC
TRBJ1-1	-	few	TRBV6-1	CASSEEWGRGTEAFF	TGTGCCAGCAGTGAAGAGTGGGGGCGGGGGACTGAAGCTTTCTTT
TRBJ2-1	-	-	TRBV29-1	CSVRESNEQFF	TGCAGCGTTCGAGAGTCAAATGAGCAGTTCTTC
TRBJ2-7	TRBD2	-	TRBV4-1	CASSQDGLAAYEQYF	TGCGCCAGCAGCCAAGATGGCCTAGCGGCCTACGAGCAGTACTTC
TRBJ1-2	-	-	TRBV5-5	CASSEVLRTVYGYTF	TGTGCCAGCAGCGAGGTACTAAGGACAGTTTATGGCTACACCTTC
TRBJ2-6	-	-	TRBV19	CASRSRFTNLNVLTF	TGTGCCAGTAGGTCACGGTTCACTAACCTCAACGTCCTGACTTTC
TRBJ1-3	TRBD1	-	TRBV5-1	CASSTLQGSSGNTIYF	TGCGCCAGCAGTACCCTACAGGGGAGCAGCGGAAACACCATATATTTT
TRBJ2-7	TRBD2	-	TRBV7-3	CASSPKRGATYEQYF	TGTGCCAGCAGCCCAAAGCGGGGGGCAACCTACGAGCAGTACTTC
TRBJ1-2	TRBD1	-	TRBV2	CASSALRTGSAYGYTF	TGTGCCAGCAGTGCCTTAAGGACAGGGTCCGCTTATGGCTACACCTTC
TRBJ1-5	TRBD1	few	TRBV7-2	CASSSVDRGTGPQHF	TGTGCCAGCAGCTCCGTCGACAGGGGAACTGGACCCCAGCATTTT
TRBJ1-1	-	few	TRBV13	CASSLLVEMNTEAFF	TGTGCCAGCAGCTTACTTGTAGAAATGAACACTGAAGCTTTCTTT